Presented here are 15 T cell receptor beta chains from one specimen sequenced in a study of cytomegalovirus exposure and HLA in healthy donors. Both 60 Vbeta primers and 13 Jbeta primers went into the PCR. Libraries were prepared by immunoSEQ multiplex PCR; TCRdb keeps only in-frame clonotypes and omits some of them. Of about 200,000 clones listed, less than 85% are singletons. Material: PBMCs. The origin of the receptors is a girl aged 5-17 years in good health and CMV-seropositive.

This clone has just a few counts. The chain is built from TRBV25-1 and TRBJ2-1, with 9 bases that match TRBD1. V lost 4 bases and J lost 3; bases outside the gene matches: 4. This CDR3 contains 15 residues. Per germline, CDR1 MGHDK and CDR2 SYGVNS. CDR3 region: CASSVTGGIYNEQFF. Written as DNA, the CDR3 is TGTGCCAGCAGTGTGACAGGGGGAATCTACAATGAGCAGTTCTTC. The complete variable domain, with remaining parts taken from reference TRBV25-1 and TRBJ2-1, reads EADIYQTPRYLVIGTGKKITLECSQTMGHDKMYWYQQDPGMELHLIHYSYGVNSTEKGDLSSESTVSRIRTEHFPLTLESARPSHTSQYLCASSVTGGIYNEQFFGPGTRLTVL.

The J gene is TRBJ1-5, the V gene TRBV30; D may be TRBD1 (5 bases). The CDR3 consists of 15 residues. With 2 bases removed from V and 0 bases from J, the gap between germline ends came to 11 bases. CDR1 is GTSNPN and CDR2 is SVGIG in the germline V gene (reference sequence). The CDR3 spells CAWSIQQDSNQPQHF. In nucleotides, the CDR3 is TGTGCCTGGAGTATTCAACAGGATAGCAATCAGCCCCAGCATTTT.

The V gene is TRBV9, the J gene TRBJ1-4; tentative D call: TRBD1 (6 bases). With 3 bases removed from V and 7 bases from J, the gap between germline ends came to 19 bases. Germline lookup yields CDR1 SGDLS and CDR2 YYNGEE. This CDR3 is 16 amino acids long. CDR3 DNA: TGTGCCAGCAGCGGGAGCCGGGACACTCGGGGTGAAAAACTGTTTTTT. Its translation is CASSGSRDTRGEKLFF. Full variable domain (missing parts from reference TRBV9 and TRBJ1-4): DSGVTQTPKHLITATGQRVTLRCSPRSGDLSVYWYQQSLDQGLQFLIQYYNGEERAKGNILERFSAQQFPDLHSELNLSSLELGDSALYFCASSGSRDTRGEKLFFGSGTQLSVL.

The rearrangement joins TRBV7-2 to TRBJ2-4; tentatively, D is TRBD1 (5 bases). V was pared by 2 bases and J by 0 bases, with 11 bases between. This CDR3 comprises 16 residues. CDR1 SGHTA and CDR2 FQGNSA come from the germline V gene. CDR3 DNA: TGTGCCAGCAGCTTATGGGGCGAACTAGCCAAAAACATTCAGTACTTC. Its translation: CASSLWGELAKNIQYF.

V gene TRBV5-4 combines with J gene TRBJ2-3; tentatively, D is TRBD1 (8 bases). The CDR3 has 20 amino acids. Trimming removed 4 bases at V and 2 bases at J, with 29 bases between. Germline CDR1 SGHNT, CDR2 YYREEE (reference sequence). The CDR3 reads CASSLRQGPWGSGATDTQYF. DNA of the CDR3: TGTGCCAGCAGCCTAAGACAGGGGCCCTGGGGGAGCGGGGCCACAGATACGCAGTATTTT.

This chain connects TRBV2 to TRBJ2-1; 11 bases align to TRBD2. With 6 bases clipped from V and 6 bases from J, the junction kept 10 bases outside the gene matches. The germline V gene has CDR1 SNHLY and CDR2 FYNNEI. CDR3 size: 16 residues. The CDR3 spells CASRGFSGGASNEQFF. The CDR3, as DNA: TGTGCCAGCAGGGGGTTTAGCGGGGGGGCTAGCAATGAGCAGTTCTTC.

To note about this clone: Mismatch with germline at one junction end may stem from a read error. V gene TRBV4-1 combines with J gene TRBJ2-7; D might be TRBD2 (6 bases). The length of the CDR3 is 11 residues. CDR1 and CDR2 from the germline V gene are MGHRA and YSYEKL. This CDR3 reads CASSQGGVQYF. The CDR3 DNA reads TGCGCCAGCAGTCAAGGCGGGGTCCAGTACTTC.

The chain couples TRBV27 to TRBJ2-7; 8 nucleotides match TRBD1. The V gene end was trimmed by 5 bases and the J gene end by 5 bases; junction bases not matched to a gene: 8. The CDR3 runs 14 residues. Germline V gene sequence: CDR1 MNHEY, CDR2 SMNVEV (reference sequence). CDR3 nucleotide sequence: TGTGCCAGCAGTATTCGGACAGGGCAGGACGAGCAGTACTTC. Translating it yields CASSIRTGQDEQYF.

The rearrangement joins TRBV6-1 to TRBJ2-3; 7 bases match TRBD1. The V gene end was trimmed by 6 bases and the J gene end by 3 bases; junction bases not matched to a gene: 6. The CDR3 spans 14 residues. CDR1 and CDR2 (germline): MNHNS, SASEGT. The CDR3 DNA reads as TGTGCCAGCAGCTCAAGACAGGGAACAGATACGCAGTATTTT. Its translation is CASSSRQGTDTQYF.

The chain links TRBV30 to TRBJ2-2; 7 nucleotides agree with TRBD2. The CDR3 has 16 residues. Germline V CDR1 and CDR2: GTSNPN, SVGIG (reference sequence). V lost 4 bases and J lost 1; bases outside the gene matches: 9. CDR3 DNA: TGTGCCTGGAATGGGCGTGGCGGGGGGAACACCGGGGAGCTGTTTTTT. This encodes CAWNGRGGGNTGELFF. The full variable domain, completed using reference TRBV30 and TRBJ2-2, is SQTIHQWPATLVQPVGSPLSLECTVEGTSNPNLYWYRQAAGRGLQLLFYSVGIGQISSEVPQNLSASRPQDRQFILSSKKLLLSDSGFYLCAWNGRGGGNTGELFFGEGSRLTVL.

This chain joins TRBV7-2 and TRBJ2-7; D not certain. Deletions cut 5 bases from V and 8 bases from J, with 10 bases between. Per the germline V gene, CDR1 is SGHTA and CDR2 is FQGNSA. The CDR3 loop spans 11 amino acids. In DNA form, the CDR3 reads TGTGCCAGCAGCCTCGACTCCAAGCAGTACTTC. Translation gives CASSLDSKQYF.

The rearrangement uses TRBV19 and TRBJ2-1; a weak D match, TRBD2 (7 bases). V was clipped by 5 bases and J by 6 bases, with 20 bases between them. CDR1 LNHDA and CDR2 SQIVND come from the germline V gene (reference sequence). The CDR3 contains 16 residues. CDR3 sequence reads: CASSSIGGGRTNEQFF. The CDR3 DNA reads TGTGCCAGTAGTTCCATTGGGGGGGGGCGTACCAATGAGCAGTTCTTC.

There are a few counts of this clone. CDR3 bases: TGTGCCATCAGTCCGGGACTAGCGGGGGGAACGGAAGGATCCTACGAGCAGTACTTC. It specifies CAISPGLAGGTEGSYEQYF. The chain carries TRBV10-3 and TRBJ2-7; 15 bases align to TRBD2. The length of the CDR3 is 19 residues. From germline, CDR1 is ENHRY and CDR2 SYGVKD. V lost 5 bases, J lost 1 base, and 12 bases stayed unmatched.

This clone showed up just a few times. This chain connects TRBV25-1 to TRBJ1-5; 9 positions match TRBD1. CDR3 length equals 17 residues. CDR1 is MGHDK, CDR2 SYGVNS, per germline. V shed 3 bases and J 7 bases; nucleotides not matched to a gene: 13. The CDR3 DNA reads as TGTGCCAGCAGTGATCCCTGGGGAGGACAGGGGCGGCAGCCCCAGCATTTT. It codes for CASSDPWGGQGRQPQHF.

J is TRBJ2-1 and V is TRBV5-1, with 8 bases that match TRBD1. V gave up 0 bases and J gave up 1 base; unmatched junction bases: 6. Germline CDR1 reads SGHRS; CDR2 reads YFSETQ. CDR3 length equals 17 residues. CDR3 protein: CASSLGQGRLSYNEQFF. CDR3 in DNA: TGCGCCAGCAGCTTGGGACAGGGGCGACTTTCCTACAATGAGCAGTTCTTC.